This T cell receptor (beta chain) was found in a study of blood T cell repertoires in COVID-19. As for the study in general: There were acute and convalescent COVID-19 samples, and they came from the United States, Italy and Spain.

Some clones are missing from TCRdb's copy, which holds only in-frame ones; the method was immunoSEQ multiplex PCR. The sample holds about 190,000 clones; 90% are singletons and the top ten take 0.55% to 0.8%. The length of the CDR3 is 16 residues. Germline loops: CDR1 SEHNR, CDR2 FQNEAQ (reference sequence). V lost 0 bases to trimming and J lost 3 bases; unmatched junction nucleotides: 4. Sequencing was carried out using peripheral blood. The chain has TRBV7-9 and TRBJ2-5, with TRBD1 identical over 10 bases. This receptor was obtained from a man over 45 with acute or convalescent COVID-19. The CDR3 DNA reads TGTGCCAGCAGCTTAGCCGCCGGGACAGGGGAAGAGACCCAGTACTTC. Translating it yields CASSLAAGTGEETQYF.